This TCR beta chain is from a study of T cells in Graves' hyperthyroidism and ophthalmopathy. The germline V and J ends were trimmed by 6 bases and 3 bases, with 6 bases remaining between them. CDR3 size: 12 residues. Germline V CDR1 and CDR2: SGHTA, FQGNSA. TCR beta CDR3 sequences were amplified from RNA transcripts. The study used the HTBI primer set for a first-round RT-PCR of the TCR CDR3. MiXCR, applied by TCRdb to the multiplex PCR reads, yields one record per CDR3 protein. In the table there are a few hundred thousand distinct CDR3 sequences, about a sixth of which are singletons. Fresh peripheral blood, 8 to 10 ml, was the source of the PBMCs.

This sequence originates from a woman aged 18-29 years with Graves' ophthalmopathy. The chain carries TRBV7-2 and TRBJ2-1; D call uncertain. Sequencing input: blood. The CDR3 sequence is CASRLFYNEQFF. CDR3 DNA sequence: TGTGCCAGCAGACTATTCTACAATGAGCAGTTCTTC.